This passage covers 27 T cell receptor beta chains from one sample sequenced in a study of post-analysis software for immune sequencing data. Study-level findings and limits: Patients used five TRBV segments, including TRBV5-6, TRBV5-1 and TRBV20-1, more often than controls.

cDNA libraries of TCR beta carried unique molecular identifiers. MiXCR, run by TCRdb on the PCR reads, gives a single entry per CDR3 protein. The data contain about 770,000 distinct CDR3 sequences, about half of them singletons. These receptors lack a known antigen. The sequencing input was blood. The receptors derive from a girl under 18 with multiple sclerosis.

This clonotype was seen ten or more times. This sequence joins TRBV7-8 and TRBJ2-4; 15 positions agree with TRBD2. The CDR3 runs to 19 residues. Trimming removed 3 bases from V and 5 bases from J; junction bases left unmatched: 11. Germline lookup yields CDR1 SGHVS and CDR2 FQNEAQ. The CDR3 DNA sequence: TGTGCCAGCAGCTTCGGACGCAGGGGGACTAGCGGGAGGCAAAACATTCAGTACTTC. Encoded protein: CASSFGRRGTSGRQNIQYF.

The rearrangement joins TRBV7-2 to TRBJ2-3; 8 nucleotides align to TRBD1. Germline values: CDR1 SGHTA, CDR2 FQGNSA. The CDR3 has 15 amino acids. With V trimmed by 6 bases and J by 2 bases, 7 bases remained unmatched. Here the CDR3 reads CASRGQEVFTDTQYF. The CDR3 nucleotides read TGTGCCAGCAGGGGACAGGAGGTTTTCACAGATACGCAGTATTTT. The full variable domain, its missing parts supplied by reference TRBV7-2 and TRBJ2-3, is GAGVSQSPSNKVTEKGKDVELRCDPISGHTALYWYRQSLGQGLEFLIYFQGNSAPDKSGLPSDRFSAERTGGSVSTLTIQRTQQEDSAVYLCASRGQEVFTDTQYFGPGTRLTVL.

The chain recombines TRBV29-1 with TRBJ1-1, with D tentatively TRBD1 (6 bases). The CDR3 covers 13 residues. Germline V gene lookup returns CDR1 SQVTM and CDR2 ANQGSEA. The V and J ends lost 6 bases and 0 bases respectively, with 11 bases between them. The CDR3 loop reads CSVSRGLNTEAFF. The CDR3 coding sequence is TGCAGCGTCTCTCGGGGGCTGAACACTGAAGCTTTCTTT.

This clonotype was seen a handful of times. V and J are TRBV20-1 and TRBJ2-7; D remains unclear. The CDR3 is 14 amino acids. Germline V CDR1 and CDR2: DFQATT, SNEGSKA (reference sequence). V was cut by 5 bases and J by 0 bases, with 14 bases left in between. The CDR3 reads CSAVDPDFSYEQYF. CDR3 bases: TGCAGTGCTGTAGACCCAGATTTCTCCTACGAGCAGTACTTC.

V gene TRBV4-3 combines with J gene TRBJ2-3, with 10 bases identical to TRBD2. V shed 0 bases, J shed 3 bases, and the junction held 12 bases outside the gene matches. CDR3 length: 19 amino acids. CDR1 and CDR2 (germline): LGHNA, YSLEER. CDR3 bases: TGCGCCAGCAGCCAAGATGGGGTAGCGGGAGGTTTGGTTACAGATACGCAGTATTTT. Protein product: CASSQDGVAGGLVTDTQYF.

This clonotype has a handful of counts. The chain uses TRBV27 and TRBJ2-3, with 8 bases fitting TRBD2. The CDR3 totals 14 residues. The germline V gene encodes CDR1 MNHEY and CDR2 SMNVEV (reference sequence). The V gene end was trimmed by 6 bases and the J gene end by 5 bases; junction bases not matched to a gene: 7. The CDR3 nucleotides are TGTGCCAGCAGGTCTGGCGGGAGGAAAGATACGCAGTATTTT. This gives the protein CASRSGGRKDTQYF.

In nucleotides, the CDR3 is TGTGCCAGCAGTCCGGCGGCTTTCTATGGCTACACCTTC. Its translation: CASSPAAFYGYTF. The rearrangement joins TRBV6-2 or TRBV6-3 to TRBJ1-2, with D unclear. Trimming pared 5 bases from V and 4 bases from J, leaving 11 bases between. CDR1 MNHEY and CDR2 SVGEGT come from the germline V gene. The CDR3 contains 13 residues.

The chain is built from TRBV7-9 and TRBJ2-3; D is perhaps TRBD1 (5 bases). This CDR3 spans 14 amino acids. CDR1 and CDR2 (germline): SEHNR, FQNEAQ (reference sequence). Trimming removed 5 bases at V and 4 bases at J, with 13 bases between. The CDR3 spells CASSEDPRADTQYF. The DNA of the CDR3 is TGTGCCAGCAGCGAGGACCCCAGGGCAGATACGCAGTATTTT.

The sample holds a few counts of this clonotype. The chain joins TRBV3-1 to TRBJ2-7; TRBD2 agrees at 9 bases. Germline CDR1 LGHDT, CDR2 YNNKEL (reference sequence). This CDR3 is built from 16 residues. Germline trimming cut 4 bases from V and 6 bases from J; bases unmatched to any gene: 13. The CDR3 loop reads CASSPRGIAGEAEQYF. CDR3 nucleotide sequence: TGTGCCAGCAGCCCCCGGGGGATAGCGGGAGAGGCCGAGCAGTACTTC.

The chain carries TRBV28 and TRBJ2-5; TRBD2 matches at 7 bases. The CDR3 has 14 residues. The J segment lost 3 bases and the V segment lost 4 bases, leaving 5 bases of the junction unmatched. The germline V gene encodes CDR1 MDHEN and CDR2 SYDVKM. CDR3 amino acids: CASSWEGDEETQYF. DNA for the CDR3: TGTGCCAGCAGTTGGGAGGGTGACGAAGAGACCCAGTACTTC.

This clonotype is a singleton in its sample. J is TRBJ1-1 and V is TRBV12-3 or TRBV12-4; no reliable D call. Trimming left V 2 bases short and J 1 base short, with 8 bases between. CDR3 size: 14 residues. CDR3 protein: CASSLLAGNTEAFF. The CDR3 coding sequence is TGTGCCAGCAGTTTACTTGCCGGGAACACTGAAGCTTTCTTT.

The chain joins TRBV5-5 to TRBJ1-4; no firm D call. This CDR3 is built from 13 residues. Trimming took 0 bases from V and 8 from J, leaving 8 bases between them. Per germline, CDR1 SGHKS and CDR2 YYEKEE (reference sequence). CDR3 loop: CASSLAGPEKLFF. The CDR3 DNA sequence: TGTGCCAGCAGCTTGGCTGGGCCCGAAAAACTGTTTTTT.

Ten or more counts support this clonotype. V gene TRBV12-3 or TRBV12-4 combines with J gene TRBJ1-6, with unresolved D. This CDR3 is built from 14 residues. Trimming shortened V by 6 bases and J by 4 bases, and 10 bases separated the two germline ends. The CDR3 loop is CASSKGRYNSPLHF. CDR3 DNA sequence: TGTGCCAGCAGCAAAGGGCGGTATAATTCACCCCTCCACTTT.

The chain recombines TRBV15 with TRBJ2-4; D remains ambiguous. The CDR3 extends over 12 amino acids. Germline CDR1 reads LNHNV; CDR2 reads YYDKDF (reference sequence). With 5 bases removed from V and 6 bases from J, the gap between germline ends came to 8 bases. As DNA, the CDR3 is TGTGCCACCAGCGGCGTCGGAAACATTCAGTACTTC. Translation: CATSGVGNIQYF.

The chain carries TRBV7-3 and TRBJ1-3, with 7 bases lining up with TRBD1. This CDR3 contains 18 residues. The germline CDR1 and CDR2 sequences are SGHTA and FQGTGA. V dropped 4 bases and J dropped 2; count of bases not matched to a gene: 14. The CDR3 sequence: CASSSSRRQGLPGNTIYF. CDR3 DNA: TGTGCCAGCAGCTCCTCTCGGCGACAGGGACTCCCTGGAAACACCATATATTTT. The entire variable domain, with the rest obtained from reference TRBV7-3 and TRBJ1-3, is as follows: GAGVSQTPSNKVTEKGKYVELRCDPISGHTALYWYRQSLGQGPEFLIYFQGTGAADDSGLPNDRFFAVRPEGSVSTLKIQRTERGDSAVYLCASSSSRRQGLPGNTIYFGEGSWLTVV.

V is TRBV11-3 and J is TRBJ2-7, with 7 bases lining up with TRBD1. Germline V gene data show CDR1 as SGHNT and CDR2 as YENEEA. Trimming removed 0 bases from V and 7 bases from J; junction bases left unmatched: 9. The CDR3 is 15 amino acids. The CDR3 here is CASSLDKQGKAEQYF. In nucleotides, the CDR3 is TGTGCCAGCAGCTTAGACAAACAGGGGAAAGCGGAGCAGTACTTC.

The chain couples TRBV5-1 to TRBJ2-1; no firm D call. The ends were cut back, 2 bases at V and 2 bases at J, with 14 bases in the middle. Per the germline V gene, CDR1 is SGHRS and CDR2 is YFSETQ. The CDR3 is 16 residues long. The CDR3: CASSFTLELTYNEQFF. DNA for the CDR3: TGCGCCAGCAGCTTTACTCTAGAGCTGACCTACAATGAGCAGTTCTTC.

The chain couples TRBV5-1 to TRBJ2-7; maybe TRBD1 (6 bases). Germline V gene lookup returns CDR1 SGHRS and CDR2 YFSETQ. There are 16 residues in the CDR3. Trimming took 4 bases from V and 5 from J, leaving 22 bases between them. CDR3 nucleotides: TGCGCCAGCAGCGACGGTGGGCAGGGGCGTTTTCACGAGCAGTACTTC. It encodes CASSDGGQGRFHEQYF.

CDR3 residues: CASSLRRESPDTQYF. CDR3 DNA sequence: TGTGCCAGCAGCCTACGGCGGGAGTCCCCAGATACGCAGTATTTT. The chain couples TRBV11-1 to TRBJ2-3; the match to TRBD2 covers 7 bases. The V segment lost 5 bases and the J segment 4 bases; nucleotides outside the gene matches: 9. CDR1 is SGHAT, CDR2 FQDESV, per germline (reference sequence). This CDR3 spans 15 amino acids.

The chain carries TRBV12-5 and TRBJ2-1; no reliable D call. Trimming removed 3 bases at V and 10 bases at J, with 13 bases between. The V gene's germline CDR1 is LGHNT and CDR2 FRNRAP. This CDR3 spans 13 amino acids. CDR3 in DNA: TGTGCTAGTGGTTTCGCTCAGTTTGGCGAGCAGTTCTTC. It codes for CASGFAQFGEQFF.

The chain links TRBV10-3 to TRBJ2-3; D remains unclear. The V and J ends lost 6 bases and 2 bases respectively, with 6 bases between them. Germline V lookup: CDR1 ENHRY, CDR2 SYGVKD. CDR3 length: 12 residues. CDR3 bases: TGTGCCATCAGCTCGTCCACAGATACGCAGTATTTT. Protein: CAISSSTDTQYF.

Only a few counts were recorded for this clonotype. V and J are TRBV7-2 and TRBJ2-5; TRBD2 aligns across 7 bases. Trimming took 4 bases from V and 4 from J; bases not matched to a gene: 9. The CDR3 runs 15 residues. The germline V gene has CDR1 SGHTA and CDR2 FQGNSA. The CDR3 DNA follows: TGTGCCAGCAGCTCCCAGGCGGGGGAAGGAGAGACCCAGTACTTC. Amino acids: CASSSQAGEGETQYF.

The table lists this clonotype with many counts. The rearrangement uses TRBV5-1 and TRBJ2-5; D unclear. V was cut by 4 bases and J by 5 bases, with 6 bases left in between. The CDR3 is made up of 11 amino acids. Germline CDR1 SGHRS, CDR2 YFSETQ. CDR3 sequence: CASSMGETQYF. CDR3 bases: TGCGCCAGCAGCATGGGGGAGACCCAGTACTTC.

This clonotype has only a few counts. The germline gene is not matched at one end of the junction; a read error may be the cause. This sequence joins TRBV5-1 and TRBJ1-1; D call uncertain. Looked up from germline, CDR1 is SGHRS and CDR2 is YFSETQ. The CDR3 runs 14 residues. For the CDR3, the DNA is TGTGCCAGCTCCCGCACTGGCATGAACACTGAAGCTTTCTTT. Translated, it gives CASSRTGMNTEAFF.

The rearrangement links TRBV30 to TRBJ2-4; 13 positions match TRBD2. The J call may be wrong; the DNA end is better matched by TRBJ2-7. CDR1 is GTSNPN, CDR2 SVGIG, per germline (reference sequence). The CDR3 totals 17 residues. The CDR3 bases are TGTGCCTGGAGTGTAGCCCCGACTAGCGGGGGGACCTACGAGCAGTACTTC. Amino acids: CAWSVAPTSGGTYEQYF.

The chain links TRBV24-1 to TRBJ2-5; D is perhaps TRBD2 (6 bases). TRBJ2-7 matches the DNA end more closely, so the J call is doubtful. The germline gives CDR1 KGHDR, CDR2 SFDVKD. This CDR3 comprises 16 residues. CDR3 sequence reads: CATSDGGTSWVYEQYF. For the CDR3, the DNA is TGTGCCACCAGTGATGGCGGGACGTCTTGGGTCTACGAGCAGTACTTC.

The genes are TRBV5-1 and TRBJ2-3; D uncertain. CDR1 and CDR2 (germline): SGHRS, YFSETQ. The CDR3 is 14 residues long. V was cut by 4 bases and J by 5 bases, with 14 bases left in between. The CDR3 here is CASSMGGIEDTQYF. As DNA, the CDR3 is TGCGCCAGCAGCATGGGTGGGATCGAAGATACGCAGTATTTT. The entire variable domain, with the rest obtained from reference TRBV5-1 and TRBJ2-3, is as follows: KAGVTQTPRYLIKTRGQQVTLSCSPISGHRSVSWYQQTPGQGLQFLFEYFSETQRNKGNFPGRFSGRQFSNSRSEMNVSTLELGDSALYLCASSMGGIEDTQYFGPGTRLTVL.